The text below deals with one T cell receptor (beta chain). Its specificity is not known. Read coverage stops 3 residues before the CDR3 terminus; the germline J gene supplies the remainder. All donors had a single incident cervical HPV16 infection, not prevalent. These data are taken from a study of T cells in women clearing cervical HPV infection. Overall study context: Controls gave blood once infection was undetectable; cases at lesion identification. Study conclusions and caveats: A classifier using richness and V gene abundances reached an AUC of around 0.83.

The CDR3 has 14 amino acids. V lost 2 bases to trimming and J lost 4 bases, with 12 bases between them. CDR1 GTSNPN and CDR2 SVGIG come from the germline V gene (reference sequence). Sequencing used immunoSEQ multiplex PCR; TCRdb keeps in-frame clones, though not all of them. The sample table sets out some 39,000 clones. Sequences were obtained from blood buffy coat. The clonotype originates from a woman aged 18 to 75 with a cervical HPV16 infection that either progressed to CIN3+ or cleared (not recorded which). The rearrangement links TRBV30 to TRBJ2-1; no reliable D call. Partial CDR3 DNA: TGTGCCTGGAGTCCGAGCGTCGATTACAATGAG. It specifies CAWSPSVDYNE. The CDR3 as a whole reads CAWSPSVDYNEQFF.